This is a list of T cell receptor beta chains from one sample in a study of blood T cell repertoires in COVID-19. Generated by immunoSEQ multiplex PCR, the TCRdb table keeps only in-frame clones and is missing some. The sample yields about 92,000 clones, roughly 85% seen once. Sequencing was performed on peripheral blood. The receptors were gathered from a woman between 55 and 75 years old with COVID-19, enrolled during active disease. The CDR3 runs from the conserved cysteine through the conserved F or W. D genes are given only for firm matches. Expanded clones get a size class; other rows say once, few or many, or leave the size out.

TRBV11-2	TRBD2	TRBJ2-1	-	CASSAGTSGILYNEQFF	TGTGCCAGCAGCGCAGGGACTAGCGGGATACTCTACAATGAGCAGTTCTTC
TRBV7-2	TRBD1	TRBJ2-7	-	CASSKQGVAYEQYF	TGTGCCAGCAGCAAACAGGGGGTCGCCTACGAGCAGTACTTC
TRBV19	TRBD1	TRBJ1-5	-	CASSPGTGIGNQPQHF	TGTGCCAGTAGTCCCGGGACAGGGATCGGCAATCAGCCCCAGCATTTT
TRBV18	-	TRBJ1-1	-	CASSPDGQPFSTEAFF	TGTGCCAGCTCACCGGACGGACAGCCGTTTAGCACTGAAGCTTTCTTT
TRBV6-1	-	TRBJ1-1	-	CASSDSGSLNTEAFF	TGTGCCAGCAGTGATTCTGGGAGCCTGAACACTGAAGCTTTCTTT
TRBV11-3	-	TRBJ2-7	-	CASSLGGKRQDPTYEQYF	TGTGCCAGCAGCCTAGGAGGCAAACGACAGGATCCAACCTACGAGCAGTACTTC
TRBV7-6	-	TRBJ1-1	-	CASSFWTVGNTEAFF	TGTGCCAGCAGCTTTTGGACAGTAGGCAACACTGAAGCTTTCTTT
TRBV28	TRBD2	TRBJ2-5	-	CASSFLGTSGGQETQYF	TGTGCCAGCAGTTTTTTGGGGACTAGCGGGGGACAAGAGACCCAGTACTTC
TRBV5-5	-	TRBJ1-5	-	CASSWLEDPNQPQHF	TGTGCCAGCAGCTGGCTGGAGGACCCCAATCAGCCCCAGCATTTT
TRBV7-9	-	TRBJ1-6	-	CASSFGDTLTHF	TGTGCCAGCAGCTTCGGGGACACCCTCACCCACTTT
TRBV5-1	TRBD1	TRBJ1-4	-	CASSVDRGMEKLFF	TGCGCCAGCAGCGTGGACAGGGGCATGGAAAAACTGTTTTTT
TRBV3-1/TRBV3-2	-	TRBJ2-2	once	CASSRNPEEGHTGELFF	TGTGCCAGCAGCCGAAACCCTGAGGAGGGTCACACCGGGGAGCTGTTTTTT
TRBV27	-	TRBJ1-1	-	CASSQGSVAFF	TGTGCCAGCAGTCAGGGGAGTGTAGCTTTCTTT
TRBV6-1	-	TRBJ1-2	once	CASSEGLGRNYGYTF	TGTGCCAGCAGTGAAGGTTTGGGCAGGAACTATGGCTACACCTTC
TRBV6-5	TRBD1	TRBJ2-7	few	CASSYFRTGLGEQYF	TGTGCCAGCAGTTACTTCCGGACAGGCCTTGGCGAGCAGTACTTC
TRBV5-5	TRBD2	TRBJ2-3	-	CASSLGTSGTDTQYF	TGTGCCAGCAGCTTGGGGACTAGCGGCACAGATACGCAGTATTTT
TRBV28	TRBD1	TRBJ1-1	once	CASSTSGQGNTEAFF	TGTGCCTCCTCCACGTCGGGACAGGGTAACACTGAAGCTTTCTTT
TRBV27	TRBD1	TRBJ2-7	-	CASSLRSWDRVVWYF	TGTGCCAGCAGTTTAAGGTCTTGGGACAGGGTCGTGTGGTACTTC
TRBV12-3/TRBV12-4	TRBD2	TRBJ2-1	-	CASSFAGGHQFF	TGTGCCAGCAGTTTCGCGGGGGGGCATCAGTTCTTC
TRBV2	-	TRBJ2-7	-	CASSGSGGGEQYF	TGTGCCAGCAGTGGATCGGGTGGTGGCGAGCAGTACTTC
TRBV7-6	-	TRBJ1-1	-	CASSLAVANTEAFF	TGTGCCAGCAGCTTAGCGGTGGCGAACACTGAAGCTTTCTTT
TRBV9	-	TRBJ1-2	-	CASSVETGFGYTF	TGTGCCAGCAGCGTAGAAACAGGGTTTGGCTACACCTTC
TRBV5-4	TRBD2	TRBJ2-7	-	CASSSYSGGAYEQYF	TGTGCCAGCAGCTCCTATAGCGGGGGGGCCTACGAGCAGTACTTC
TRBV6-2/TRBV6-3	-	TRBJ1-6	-	CASSYYRTVGSPLHF	TGTGCCAGCAGTTACTACCGGACAGTGGGTTCACCCCTCCACTTT
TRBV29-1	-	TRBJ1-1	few	CSVGGEETEAFF	TGCAGCGTTGGGGGCGAGGAGACTGAAGCTTTCTTT
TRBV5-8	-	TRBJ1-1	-	CASSFSYIITEAFF	TGTGCCAGCAGCTTTTCTTACATTATCACTGAAGCTTTCTTT
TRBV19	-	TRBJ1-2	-	CASSMVTHRVNYGYTF	TGTGCCAGTAGTATGGTGACACACAGGGTTAACTATGGCTACACCTTC
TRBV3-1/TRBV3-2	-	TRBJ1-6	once	CASSAPGVGSSPLHF	TGTGCCAGCAGCGCCCCAGGGGTCGGAAGTTCACCCCTCCACTTT
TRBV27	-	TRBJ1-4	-	CASSLSPARTNEKLFF	TGTGCCAGCAGCCTCTCGCCGGCCAGGACTAATGAAAAACTGTTTTTT
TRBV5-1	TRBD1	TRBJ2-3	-	CASSTDRGDVDTQYF	TGCGCCAGCAGCACCGACAGGGGAGATGTAGATACGCAGTATTTT
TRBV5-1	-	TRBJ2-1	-	CASSLILNNEQFF	TGCGCCAGCAGTCTAATCTTAAACAATGAGCAGTTCTTC